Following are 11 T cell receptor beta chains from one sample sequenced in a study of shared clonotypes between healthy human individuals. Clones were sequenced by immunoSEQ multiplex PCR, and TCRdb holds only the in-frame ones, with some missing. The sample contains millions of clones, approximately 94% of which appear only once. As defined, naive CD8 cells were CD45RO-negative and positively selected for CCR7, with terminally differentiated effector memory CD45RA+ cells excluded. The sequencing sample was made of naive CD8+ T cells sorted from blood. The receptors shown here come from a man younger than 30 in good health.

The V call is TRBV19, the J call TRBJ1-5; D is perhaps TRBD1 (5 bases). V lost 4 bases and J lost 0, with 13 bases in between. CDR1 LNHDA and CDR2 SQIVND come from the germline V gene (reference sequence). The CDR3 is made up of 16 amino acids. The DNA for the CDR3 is TGTGCCAGTAGTACCTTACAGGACTATAGCAATCAGCCCCAGCATTTT. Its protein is CASSTLQDYSNQPQHF. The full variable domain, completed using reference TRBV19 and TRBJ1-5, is DGGITQSPKYLFRKEGQNVTLSCEQNLNHDAMYWYRQDPGQGLRLIYYSQIVNDFQKGDIAEGYSVSREKKESFPLTVTSAQKNPTAFYLCASSTLQDYSNQPQHFGDGTRLSIL.

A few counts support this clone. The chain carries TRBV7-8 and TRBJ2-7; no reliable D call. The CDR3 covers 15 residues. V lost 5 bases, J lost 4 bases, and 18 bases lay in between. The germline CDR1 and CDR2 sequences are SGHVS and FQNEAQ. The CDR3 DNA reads TGTGCCAGCAGCCGGACGCCCCAAGCAGGATACGAGCAGTACTTC. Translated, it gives CASSRTPQAGYEQYF.

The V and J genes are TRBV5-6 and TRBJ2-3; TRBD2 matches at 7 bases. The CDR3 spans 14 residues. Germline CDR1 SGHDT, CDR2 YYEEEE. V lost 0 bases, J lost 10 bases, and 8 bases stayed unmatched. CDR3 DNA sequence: TGTGCCAGCAGCTTGGGTGGGAGGGCCACTCCGCAGTATTTT. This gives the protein CASSLGGRATPQYF.

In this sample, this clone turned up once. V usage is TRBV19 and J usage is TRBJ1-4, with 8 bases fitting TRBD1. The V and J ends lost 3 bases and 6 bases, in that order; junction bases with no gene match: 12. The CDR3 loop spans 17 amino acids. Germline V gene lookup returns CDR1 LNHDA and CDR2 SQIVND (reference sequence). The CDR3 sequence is CASSIRPGQGGYEKLFF. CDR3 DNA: TGTGCCAGTAGTATTCGACCAGGACAGGGAGGCTATGAAAAACTGTTTTTT. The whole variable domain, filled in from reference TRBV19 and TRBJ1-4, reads DGGITQSPKYLFRKEGQNVTLSCEQNLNHDAMYWYRQDPGQGLRLIYYSQIVNDFQKGDIAEGYSVSREKKESFPLTVTSAQKNPTAFYLCASSIRPGQGGYEKLFFGSGTQLSVL.

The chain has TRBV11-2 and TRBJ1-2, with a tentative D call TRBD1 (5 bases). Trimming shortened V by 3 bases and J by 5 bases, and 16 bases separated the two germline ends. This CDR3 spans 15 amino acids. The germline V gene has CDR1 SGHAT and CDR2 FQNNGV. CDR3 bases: TGTGCCAGCAGCTTTGGGACGGGGCCCGAGTATGGCTACACCTTC. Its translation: CASSFGTGPEYGYTF.

The CDR3 DNA reads TGTGCCAGCAGCGTAGCCGACCCGTGGGTCTCTGGGGCCAACGTCCTGACTTTC. Protein sequence: CASSVADPWVSGANVLTF. The chain is built from TRBV9 and TRBJ2-6; D is uncertain. The CDR3 covers 18 residues. CDR1 SGDLS and CDR2 YYNGEE come from the germline V gene. V lost 0 bases to trimming and J lost 0 bases, with 13 bases between them.

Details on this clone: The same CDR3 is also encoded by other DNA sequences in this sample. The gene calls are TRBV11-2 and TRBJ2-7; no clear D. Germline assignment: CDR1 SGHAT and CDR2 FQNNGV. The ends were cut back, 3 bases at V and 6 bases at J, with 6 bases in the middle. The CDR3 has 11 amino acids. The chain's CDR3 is CASSLDGEQYF. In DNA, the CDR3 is TGTGCCAGCAGCTTGGACGGCGAGCAGTACTTC.

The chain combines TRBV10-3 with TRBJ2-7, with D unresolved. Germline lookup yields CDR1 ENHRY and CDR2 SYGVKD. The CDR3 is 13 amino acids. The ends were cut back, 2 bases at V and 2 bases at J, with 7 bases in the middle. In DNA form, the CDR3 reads TGTGCCATCAGTGAGGGGATTACCTACGAGCAGTACTTC. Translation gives CAISEGITYEQYF.

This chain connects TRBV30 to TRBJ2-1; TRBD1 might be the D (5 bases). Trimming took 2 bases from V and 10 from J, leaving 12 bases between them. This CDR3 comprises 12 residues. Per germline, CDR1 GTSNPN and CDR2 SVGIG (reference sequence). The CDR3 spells CAWSLGAEEQFF. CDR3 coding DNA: TGTGCCTGGAGTTTAGGGGCTGAGGAGCAGTTCTTC.

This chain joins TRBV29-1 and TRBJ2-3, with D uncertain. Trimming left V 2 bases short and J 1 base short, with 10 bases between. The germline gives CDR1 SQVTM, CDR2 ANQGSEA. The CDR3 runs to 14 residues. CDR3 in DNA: TGCAGCGTTGAATTGGGGTATGGCACAGATACGCAGTATTTT. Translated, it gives CSVELGYGTDTQYF.

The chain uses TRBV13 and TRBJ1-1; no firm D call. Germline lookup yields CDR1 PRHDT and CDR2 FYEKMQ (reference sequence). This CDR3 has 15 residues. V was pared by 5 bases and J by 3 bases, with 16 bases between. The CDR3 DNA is TGTGCCAGCAGCCTCCAATGGACGGTTGACACTGAAGCTTTCTTT. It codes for CASSLQWTVDTEAFF.